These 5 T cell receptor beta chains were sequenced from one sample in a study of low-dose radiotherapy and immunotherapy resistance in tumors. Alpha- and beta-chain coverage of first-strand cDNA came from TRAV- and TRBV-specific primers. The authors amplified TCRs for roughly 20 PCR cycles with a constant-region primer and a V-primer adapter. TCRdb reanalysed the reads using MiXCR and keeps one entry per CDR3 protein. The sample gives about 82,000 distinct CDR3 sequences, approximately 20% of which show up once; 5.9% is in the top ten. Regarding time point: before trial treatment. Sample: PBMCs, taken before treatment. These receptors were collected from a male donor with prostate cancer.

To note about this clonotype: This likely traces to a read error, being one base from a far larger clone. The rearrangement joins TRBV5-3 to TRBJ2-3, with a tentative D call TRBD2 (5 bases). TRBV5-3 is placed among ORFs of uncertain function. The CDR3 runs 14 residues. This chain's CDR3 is CASSLRAGTDTQYF. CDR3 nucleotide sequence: TGTGCCAGCAGCTTGCGGGCAGGCACAGATACGCAGTATTTT.

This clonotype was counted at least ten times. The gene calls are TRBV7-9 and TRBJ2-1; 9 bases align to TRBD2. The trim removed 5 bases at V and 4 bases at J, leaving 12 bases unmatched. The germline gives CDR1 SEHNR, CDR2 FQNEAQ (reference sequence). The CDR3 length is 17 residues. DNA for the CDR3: TGTGCCAGCAGCCGGGCCTTAGCGGGAGAGGTTTACAATGAGCAGTTCTTC. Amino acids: CASSRALAGEVYNEQFF.

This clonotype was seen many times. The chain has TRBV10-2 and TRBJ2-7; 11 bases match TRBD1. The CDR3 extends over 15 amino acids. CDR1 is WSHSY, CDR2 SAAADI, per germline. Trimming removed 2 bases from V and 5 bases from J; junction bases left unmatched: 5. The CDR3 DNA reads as TGCGCCAGCAGTGAGCTGGACAGGGGGCCAGACGAGCAGTACTTC. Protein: CASSELDRGPDEQYF.

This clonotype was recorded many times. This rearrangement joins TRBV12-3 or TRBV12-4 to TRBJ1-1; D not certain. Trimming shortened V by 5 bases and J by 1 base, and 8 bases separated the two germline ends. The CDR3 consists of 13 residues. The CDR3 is CASSPNWNTEAFF. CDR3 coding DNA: TGTGCCAGCAGTCCCAACTGGAACACTGAAGCTTTCTTT.

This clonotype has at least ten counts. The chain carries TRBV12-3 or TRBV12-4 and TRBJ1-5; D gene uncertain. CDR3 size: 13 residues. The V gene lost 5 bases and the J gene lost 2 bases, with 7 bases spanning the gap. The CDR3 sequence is CASSMTGNQPQHF. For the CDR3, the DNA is TGTGCCAGCAGTATGACGGGCAATCAGCCCCAGCATTTT.